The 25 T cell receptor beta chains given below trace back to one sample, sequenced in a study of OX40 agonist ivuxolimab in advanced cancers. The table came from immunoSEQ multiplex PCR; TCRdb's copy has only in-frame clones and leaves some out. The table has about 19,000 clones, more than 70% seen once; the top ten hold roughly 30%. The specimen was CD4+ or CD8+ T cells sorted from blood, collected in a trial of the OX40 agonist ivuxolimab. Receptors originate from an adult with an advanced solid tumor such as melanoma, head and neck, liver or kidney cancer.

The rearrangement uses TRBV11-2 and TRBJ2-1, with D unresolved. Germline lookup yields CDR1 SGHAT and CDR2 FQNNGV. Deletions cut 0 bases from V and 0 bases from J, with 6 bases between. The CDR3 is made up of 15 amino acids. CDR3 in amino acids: CASSLDLSSYNEQFF. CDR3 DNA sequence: TGTGCCAGCAGCTTAGATCTGAGCTCCTACAATGAGCAGTTCTTC.

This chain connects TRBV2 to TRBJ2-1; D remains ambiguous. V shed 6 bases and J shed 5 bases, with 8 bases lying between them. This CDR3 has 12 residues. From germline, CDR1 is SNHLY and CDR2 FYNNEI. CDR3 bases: TGTGCCAGCAGAGCAGACCACAATGAGCAGTTCTTC. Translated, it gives CASRADHNEQFF.

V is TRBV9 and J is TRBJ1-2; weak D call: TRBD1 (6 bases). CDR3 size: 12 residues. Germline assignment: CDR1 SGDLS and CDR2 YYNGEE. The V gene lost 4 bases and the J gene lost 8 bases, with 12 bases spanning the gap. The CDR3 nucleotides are TGTGCCAGCAGCCAAGGGGGGGTCGGCTACACCTTC. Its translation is CASSQGGVGYTF.

The CDR3 loop reads CASSSPQGVTYEQYF. The DNA of the CDR3 is TGCGCCAGCAGTTCGCCGCAGGGTGTAACCTACGAGCAGTACTTC. J is TRBJ2-7 and V is TRBV10-2, with D perhaps matching TRBD1 (5 bases). V was cut by 5 bases and J by 2 bases, with 16 bases left in between. In germline, CDR1 is WSHSY, CDR2 SAAADI. The CDR3 extends over 15 amino acids.

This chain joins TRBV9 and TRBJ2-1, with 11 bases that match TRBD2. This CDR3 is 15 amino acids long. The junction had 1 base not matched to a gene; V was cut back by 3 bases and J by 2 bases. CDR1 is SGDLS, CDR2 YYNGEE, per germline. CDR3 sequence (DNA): TGTGCCAGCAGCGCACTAGCGGGGGCCTACAATGAGCAGTTCTTC. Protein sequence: CASSALAGAYNEQFF.

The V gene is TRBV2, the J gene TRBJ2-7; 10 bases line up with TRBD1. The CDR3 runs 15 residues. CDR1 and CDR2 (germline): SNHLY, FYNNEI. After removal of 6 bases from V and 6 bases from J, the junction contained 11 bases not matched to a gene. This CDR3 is CASSEPGTGAGEQYF. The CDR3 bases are TGTGCCAGCAGCGAACCCGGGACAGGGGCAGGCGAGCAGTACTTC.

The CDR3 region is CASQGTGANVLTF. DNA for the CDR3: TGTGCCAGCCAGGGAACTGGGGCCAACGTCCTGACTTTC. The chain employs TRBV5-6 and TRBJ2-6; perhaps TRBD1 as D (5 bases). Germline V CDR1 and CDR2: SGHDT, YYEEEE. The CDR3 covers 13 residues. V lost 7 bases and J lost 2, with 7 bases in between.

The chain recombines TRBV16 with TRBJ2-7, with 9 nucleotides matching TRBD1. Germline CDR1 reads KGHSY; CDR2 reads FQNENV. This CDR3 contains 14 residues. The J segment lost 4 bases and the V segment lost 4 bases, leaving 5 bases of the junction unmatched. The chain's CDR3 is CASSPRDRVYEQYF. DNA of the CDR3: TGTGCCAGCAGCCCCCGGGACAGGGTTTACGAGCAGTACTTC.

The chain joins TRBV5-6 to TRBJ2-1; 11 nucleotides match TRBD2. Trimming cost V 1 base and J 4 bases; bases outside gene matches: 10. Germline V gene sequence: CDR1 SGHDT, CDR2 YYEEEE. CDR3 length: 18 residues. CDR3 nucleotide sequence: TGTGCCAGCAGCTTGAGGCTAGCGGGAGGCTTGAGGTACAATGAGCAGTTCTTC. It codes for CASSLRLAGGLRYNEQFF.

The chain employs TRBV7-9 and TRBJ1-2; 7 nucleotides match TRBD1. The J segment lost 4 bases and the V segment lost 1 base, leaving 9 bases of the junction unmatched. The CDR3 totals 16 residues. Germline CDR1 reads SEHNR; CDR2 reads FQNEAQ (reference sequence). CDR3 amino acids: CASSLGRQGMVYGYTF. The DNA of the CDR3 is TGTGCCAGCAGCTTAGGCCGACAGGGTATGGTCTATGGCTACACCTTC.

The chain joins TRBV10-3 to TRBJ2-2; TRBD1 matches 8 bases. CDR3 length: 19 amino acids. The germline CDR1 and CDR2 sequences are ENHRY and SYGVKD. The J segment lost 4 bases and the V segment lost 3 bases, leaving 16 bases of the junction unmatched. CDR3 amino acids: CAISDPRTGTKVGTGELFF. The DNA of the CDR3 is TGTGCCATCAGTGACCCCAGGACAGGGACAAAGGTGGGCACCGGGGAGCTGTTTTTT.

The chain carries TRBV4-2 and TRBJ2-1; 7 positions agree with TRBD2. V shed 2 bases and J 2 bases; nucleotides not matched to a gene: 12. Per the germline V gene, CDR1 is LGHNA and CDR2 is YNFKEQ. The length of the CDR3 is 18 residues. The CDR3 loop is CASSQTPLADYTYNEQFF. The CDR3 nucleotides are TGTGCCAGCAGCCAAACCCCCCTAGCGGACTACACCTACAATGAGCAGTTCTTC.

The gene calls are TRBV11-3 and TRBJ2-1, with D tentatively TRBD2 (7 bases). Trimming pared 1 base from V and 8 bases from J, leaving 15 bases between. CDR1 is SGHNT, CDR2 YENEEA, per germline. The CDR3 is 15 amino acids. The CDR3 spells CASSLVVGGPHEQFF. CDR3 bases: TGTGCCAGCAGCTTAGTTGTGGGGGGGCCGCATGAGCAGTTCTTC.

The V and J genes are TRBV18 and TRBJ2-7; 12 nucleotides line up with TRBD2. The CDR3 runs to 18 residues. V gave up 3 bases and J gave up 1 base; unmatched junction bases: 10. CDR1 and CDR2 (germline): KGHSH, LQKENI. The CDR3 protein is CASSPSASSGRVSYEQYF. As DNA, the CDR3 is TGTGCCAGCTCACCCTCGGCCTCTAGCGGGAGGGTTTCCTACGAGCAGTACTTC.

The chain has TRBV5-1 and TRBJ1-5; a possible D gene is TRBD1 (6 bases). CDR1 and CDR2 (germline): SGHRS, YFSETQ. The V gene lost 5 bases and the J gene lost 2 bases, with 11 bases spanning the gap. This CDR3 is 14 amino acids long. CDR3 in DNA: TGCGCCAGCAGTAGGGGGGAGGGCAATCAGCCCCAGCATTTT. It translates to CASSRGEGNQPQHF.

The CDR3 DNA follows: TGTGCCAGCAGCTTGGGCGGGTCAGAGACCCAGTACTTC. Translated, it gives CASSLGGSETQYF. V usage is TRBV7-3 and J usage is TRBJ2-5, with a weak D call TRBD2 (5 bases). The germline V gene has CDR1 SGHTA and CDR2 FQGTGA. Trimming took off 3 bases at V and 4 bases at J, with 9 bases between the two ends. The CDR3 extends over 13 amino acids.

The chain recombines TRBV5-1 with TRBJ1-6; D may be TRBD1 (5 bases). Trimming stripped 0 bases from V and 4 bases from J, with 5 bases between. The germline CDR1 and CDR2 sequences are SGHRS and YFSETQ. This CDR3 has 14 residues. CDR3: CASSLGQYNSPLHF. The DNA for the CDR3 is TGCGCCAGCAGCTTGGGACAGTATAATTCACCCCTCCACTTT.

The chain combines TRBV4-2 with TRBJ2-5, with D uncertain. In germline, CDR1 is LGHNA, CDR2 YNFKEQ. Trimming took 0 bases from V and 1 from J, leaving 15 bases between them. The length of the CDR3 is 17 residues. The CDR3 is CASSQDSQVESQETQYF. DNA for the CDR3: TGTGCCAGCAGCCAAGATTCCCAGGTGGAGAGCCAAGAGACCCAGTACTTC.

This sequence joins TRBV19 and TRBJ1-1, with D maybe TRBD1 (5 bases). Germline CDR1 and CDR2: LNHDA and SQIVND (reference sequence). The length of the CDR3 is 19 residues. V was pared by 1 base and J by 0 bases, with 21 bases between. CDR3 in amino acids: CASSIGTTAVTNLNTEAFF. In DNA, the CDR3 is TGTGCCAGTAGTATAGGAACGACAGCCGTTACCAATTTGAACACTGAAGCTTTCTTT.

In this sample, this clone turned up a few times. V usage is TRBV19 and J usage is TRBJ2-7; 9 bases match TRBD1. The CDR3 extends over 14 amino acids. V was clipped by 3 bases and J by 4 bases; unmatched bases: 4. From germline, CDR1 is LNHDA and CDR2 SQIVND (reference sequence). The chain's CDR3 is CASSITGQGYEQYF. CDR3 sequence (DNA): TGTGCCAGTAGTATCACTGGACAGGGGTACGAGCAGTACTTC. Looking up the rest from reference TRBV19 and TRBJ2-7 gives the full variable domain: DGGITQSPKYLFRKEGQNVTLSCEQNLNHDAMYWYRQDPGQGLRLIYYSQIVNDFQKGDIAEGYSVSREKKESFPLTVTSAQKNPTAFYLCASSITGQGYEQYFGPGTRLTVT.

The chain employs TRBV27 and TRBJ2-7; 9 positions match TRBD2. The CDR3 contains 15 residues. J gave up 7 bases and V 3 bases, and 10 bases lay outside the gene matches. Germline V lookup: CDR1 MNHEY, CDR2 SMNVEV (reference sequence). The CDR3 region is CASSLFSGSLGEQYF. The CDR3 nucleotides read TGTGCCAGCAGTTTGTTTAGCGGGAGTTTGGGAGAGCAGTACTTC.

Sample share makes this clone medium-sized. CDR3 DNA: TGCGCCAGCAGCCCCAGGGGGCGCGTAGGGGCCAACGTCCTGACTTTC. It yields the protein CASSPRGRVGANVLTF. The chain is built from TRBV4-1 and TRBJ2-6; 8 bases are a match to TRBD1. The CDR3 is made up of 16 amino acids. The V segment lost 4 bases and the J segment 4 bases; nucleotides outside the gene matches: 6. Germline CDR1 is MGHRA and CDR2 is YSYEKL.

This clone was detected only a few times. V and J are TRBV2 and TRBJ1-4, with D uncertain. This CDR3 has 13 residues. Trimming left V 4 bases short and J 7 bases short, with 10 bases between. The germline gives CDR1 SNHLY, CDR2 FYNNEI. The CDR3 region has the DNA TGTGCCAGCAGTGTTGTTAGAAGTGAAAAACTGTTTTTT. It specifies CASSVVRSEKLFF. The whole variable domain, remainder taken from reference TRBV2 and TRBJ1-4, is EPEVTQTPSHQVTQMGQEVILRCVPISNHLYFYWYRQILGQKVEFLVSFYNNEISEKSEIFDDQFSVERPDGSNFTLKIRSTKLEDSAMYFCASSVVRSEKLFFGSGTQLSVL.

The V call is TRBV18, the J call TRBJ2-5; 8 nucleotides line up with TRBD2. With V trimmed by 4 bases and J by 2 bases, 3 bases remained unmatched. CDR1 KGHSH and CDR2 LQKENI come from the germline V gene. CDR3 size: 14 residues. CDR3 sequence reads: CASSQTSAQETQYF. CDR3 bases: TGTGCCAGCTCACAGACTAGCGCACAAGAGACCCAGTACTTC. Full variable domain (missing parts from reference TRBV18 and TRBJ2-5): NAGVMQNPRHLVRRRGQEARLRCSPMKGHSHVYWYRQLPEEGLKFMVYLQKENIIDESGMPKERFSAEFPKEGPSILRIQQVVRGDSAAYFCASSQTSAQETQYFGPGTRLLVL.

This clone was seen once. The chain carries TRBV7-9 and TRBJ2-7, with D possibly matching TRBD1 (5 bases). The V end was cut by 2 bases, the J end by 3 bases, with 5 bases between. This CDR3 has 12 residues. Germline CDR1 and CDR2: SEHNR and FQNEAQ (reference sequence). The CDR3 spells CASSLQGYEQYF. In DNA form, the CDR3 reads TGTGCCAGCAGCTTACAGGGCTACGAGCAGTACTTC.